The 21 T cell receptor beta chains below come from one sample, sequenced in a study of identifying expanded T cells in peripheral blood. Data came from immunoSEQ multiplex PCR; TCRdb stores just in-frame clones and leaves some out. The sample lists over 75,000 clones, 88% occurring once. The sample comprised blood. Receptor source: a person aged 18 to 69 in good health.

This chain joins TRBV4-2 and TRBJ1-2; TRBD1 aligns across 10 bases. J gave up 4 bases and V 2 bases, and 7 bases lay outside the gene matches. Germline-derived CDR1 and CDR2 are LGHNA and YNFKEQ. This CDR3 is 16 amino acids long. CDR3 sequence (DNA): TGTGCCAGCAGCCAAACCGACAGGGGGCGGATCTATGGCTACACCTTC. Translation: CASSQTDRGRIYGYTF.

V usage is TRBV7-2 and J usage is TRBJ2-7; 7 bases agree with TRBD2. With V trimmed by 5 bases and J by 3 bases, 7 bases remained unmatched. Germline V lookup: CDR1 SGHTA, CDR2 FQGNSA. CDR3 length equals 14 residues. The CDR3 region has the DNA TGTGCCAGCAGCGCGACTAGCCGATACTACGAGCAGTACTTC. It is translated as CASSATSRYYEQYF. The full variable domain, with the rest looked up from reference TRBV7-2 and TRBJ2-7, is GAGVSQSPSNKVTEKGKDVELRCDPISGHTALYWYRQSLGQGLEFLIYFQGNSAPDKSGLPSDRFSAERTGGSVSTLTIQRTQQEDSAVYLCASSATSRYYEQYFGPGTRLTVT.

The V gene is TRBV7-8, the J gene TRBJ2-7, with 7 bases aligning to TRBD1. Germline V lookup: CDR1 SGHVS, CDR2 FQNEAQ. The CDR3 loop spans 16 amino acids. V lost 5 bases and J lost 7; bases outside the gene matches: 17. CDR3 coding DNA: TGTGCCAGCAGCCCCAGACAGGGCACCCTCTCTACTGAGCAGTACTTC. Its translation: CASSPRQGTLSTEQYF.

The chain combines TRBV4-2 with TRBJ2-1; D is unresolved. The CDR3 contains 11 residues. The germline V gene has CDR1 LGHNA and CDR2 YNFKEQ. The V and J ends lost 2 bases and 6 bases respectively, with 2 bases between them. The CDR3 nucleotides are TGTGCCAGCAGCCAATTCAATGAGCAGTTCTTC. This translates into CASSQFNEQFF.

J is TRBJ2-7 and V is TRBV5-5; D is perhaps TRBD1 (5 bases). V was clipped by 1 base and J by 3 bases, with 17 bases between them. The CDR3 runs 16 residues. CDR1 and CDR2 (germline): SGHKS, YYEKEE (reference sequence). CDR3 sequence reads: CASSLSFNAGYYEQYF. CDR3 in DNA: TGTGCCAGCAGCTTGTCGTTCAACGCAGGGTACTACGAGCAGTACTTC.

This chain connects TRBV5-4 to TRBJ2-1; D gene ambiguous. Germline V gives CDR1 SGHNT, CDR2 YYREEE (reference sequence). CDR3 length equals 17 residues. V was shortened by 0 bases and J by 0 bases, with 13 bases between the two germline ends. The CDR3 DNA follows: TGTGCCAGCAGCTTGGAGGGAAGGCCGGACTCCTACAATGAGCAGTTCTTC. Translation gives CASSLEGRPDSYNEQFF.

The gene calls are TRBV28 and TRBJ2-7, with 7 bases that match TRBD1. The germline CDR1 and CDR2 sequences are MDHEN and SYDVKM. CDR3 size: 14 residues. The V segment lost 7 bases and the J segment 3 bases; nucleotides outside the gene matches: 9. CDR3 protein: CASIQTGLLYEQYF. The CDR3 region has the DNA TGTGCCAGCATCCAGACAGGGCTTCTCTACGAGCAGTACTTC.

The genes are TRBV9 and TRBJ1-1; maybe TRBD1 (6 bases). This CDR3 has 17 amino acids. Between the trimmed V and J ends, which lost 4 bases and 1 base, there was a span of 20 bases. The germline V gene has CDR1 SGDLS and CDR2 YYNGEE. The chain's CDR3 is CASSPSTGIRGNTEAFF. In DNA, the CDR3 is TGTGCCAGCAGCCCGAGCACGGGAATCAGGGGGAACACTGAAGCTTTCTTT.

This sequence joins TRBV6-4 and TRBJ1-6, with TRBD1 as a possible D gene (6 bases). The V and J ends lost 0 bases and 9 bases respectively, with 12 bases between them. The CDR3 contains 15 residues. Germline V gene lookup returns CDR1 MRHNA and CDR2 SNTAGT. The chain's CDR3 is CASSDSSRGASPLHF. The DNA for the CDR3 is TGTGCCAGCAGTGACTCGAGCAGGGGAGCTTCACCCCTCCACTTT.

The chain recombines TRBV23-1 with TRBJ2-7, with 8 bases matching TRBD1. TRBV23-1 is flagged as an ORF with uncertain function. Trimming took 1 base from V and 4 from J; bases not matched to a gene: 9. The CDR3 is 16 amino acids. The CDR3 reads CASSQLAGTGSYEQYF. As DNA, the CDR3 is TGCGCCAGCAGTCAATTAGCCGGGACAGGCTCATACGAGCAGTACTTC.

This clone appeared once. This sequence joins TRBV11-1 and TRBJ2-5; the D call may be TRBD1 or TRBD2 (6 bases each). CDR1 and CDR2 from the germline V gene are SGHAT and FQDESV (reference sequence). Trimming left V 1 base short and J 2 bases short, with 14 bases between. This CDR3 comprises 16 residues. The CDR3: CASSLGSQGRQETQYF. CDR3 DNA: TGTGCCAGCAGCTTAGGGTCCCAGGGGAGGCAAGAGACCCAGTACTTC. Combining the CDR3 with reference TRBV11-1 and TRBJ2-5 gives the whole variable domain EAEVAQSPRYKITEKSQAVAFWCDPISGHATLYWYRQILGQGPELLVQFQDESVVDDSQLPKDRFSAERLKGVDSTLKIQPAELGDSAMYLCASSLGSQGRQETQYFGPGTRLLVL.

The chain's CDR3 is CASSLAGEGTQYF. The CDR3 region has the DNA TGTGCCAGCAGTTTAGCAGGGGAGGGGACCCAGTACTTC. V usage is TRBV27 and J usage is TRBJ2-5, with TRBD2 as a possible D gene (7 bases). Germline V gene data show CDR1 as MNHEY and CDR2 as SMNVEV (reference sequence). The CDR3 runs 13 residues. V was pared by 2 bases and J by 7 bases, with 11 bases between.

V is TRBV28 and J is TRBJ2-2, with TRBD1 as a possible D gene (6 bases). V lost 7 bases and J 1 base, leaving 19 bases between the germline ends. Germline assignment: CDR1 MDHEN and CDR2 SYDVKM. The length of the CDR3 is 17 residues. Here the CDR3 reads CASNLSGVHRNTGELFF. The CDR3 DNA sequence: TGTGCCAGCAACCTTTCAGGGGTGCATAGGAACACCGGGGAGCTGTTTTTT.

This clone was counted a single time. The chain couples TRBV15 to TRBJ1-5; D unresolved. The CDR3 consists of 13 residues. CDR1 and CDR2 from the germline V gene are LNHNV and YYDKDF (reference sequence). Deletions cut 4 bases from V and 5 bases from J, with 9 bases between. In nucleotides, the CDR3 is TGTGCCACCAGCACGGGGTTCGATCAGCCCCAGCATTTT. Its protein is CATSTGFDQPQHF. Drawing the rest from reference TRBV15 and TRBJ1-5, the complete variable domain is DAMVIQNPRYQVTQFGKPVTLSCSQTLNHNVMYWYQQKSSQAPKLLFHYYDKDFNNEADTPDNFQSRRPNTSFCFLDIRSPGLGDTAMYLCATSTGFDQPQHFGDGTRLSIL.

The chain employs TRBV6-4 and TRBJ2-1, with TRBD1 as a possible D gene (5 bases). Trimming shortened V by 6 bases and J by 4 bases, and 16 bases separated the two germline ends. The CDR3 is 15 amino acids. In germline, CDR1 is MRHNA, CDR2 SNTAGT. CDR3 amino acids: CASSKGEGAYNEQFF. CDR3 bases: TGTGCCAGCAGCAAAGGGGAAGGAGCTTACAATGAGCAGTTCTTC.

This chain joins TRBV11-2 and TRBJ2-4; TRBD1 matches 7 bases. V shed 3 bases and J 6 bases; nucleotides not matched to a gene: 5. The CDR3 extends over 14 amino acids. Germline V CDR1 and CDR2: SGHAT, FQNNGV. The DNA for the CDR3 is TGTGCCAGCAGCTTCCGACAGGGCGGAAACATTCAGTACTTC. Encoded protein: CASSFRQGGNIQYF.

The V gene is TRBV6-1, the J gene TRBJ2-2; 7 bases map to TRBD2. The CDR3 spans 15 residues. The junction had 11 bases not matched to a gene; V was cut back by 8 bases and J by 5 bases. The germline CDR1 and CDR2 sequences are MNHNS and SASEGT. CDR3 in amino acids: CASPPGGGGTGELFF. CDR3 bases: TGTGCCAGCCCTCCTGGGGGGGGAGGAACCGGGGAGCTGTTTTTT.

This clone was seen once. The rearrangement joins TRBV5-1 to TRBJ2-1; 14 positions agree with TRBD2. Trimming at V came to 3 bases and at J to 6 bases, leaving 2 bases not matched to a gene. The germline V gene encodes CDR1 SGHRS and CDR2 YFSETQ. The CDR3 runs to 15 residues. The CDR3 sequence is CASSSGLAGVNEQFF. The DNA for the CDR3 is TGCGCCAGCAGCTCGGGACTAGCGGGAGTCAATGAGCAGTTCTTC.

The V and J genes are TRBV27 and TRBJ1-6; D possibly corresponds to TRBD1 (5 bases). Per the germline V gene, CDR1 is MNHEY and CDR2 is SMNVEV (reference sequence). The CDR3 sequence is 13 residues long. V was clipped by 5 bases and J by 8 bases, with 10 bases between them. CDR3 DNA: TGTGCCAGCAGTGGACAAGCACATTCACCCCTCCACTTT. Translation: CASSGQAHSPLHF.

The V call is TRBV7-9, the J call TRBJ2-7; no firm D call. Deletions cut 5 bases from V and 5 bases from J, with 7 bases between. Germline loops: CDR1 SEHNR, CDR2 FQNEAQ (reference sequence). The CDR3 is made up of 11 amino acids. This chain's CDR3 is CASSLRHEQYF. The CDR3 nucleotides are TGTGCCAGCAGCCTCCGACACGAGCAGTACTTC.

In this sample, this clone is medium-sized. The rearrangement uses TRBV19 and TRBJ2-3; 11 bases fit TRBD1. CDR3 length equals 15 residues. Trimming took 7 bases from V and 2 from J; bases not matched to a gene: 5. The germline CDR1 and CDR2 sequences are LNHDA and SQIVND (reference sequence). The CDR3 DNA reads as TGTGCCAGTAAAGGGGGACAGGGGGACACAGATACGCAGTATTTT. This gives the protein CASKGGQGDTDTQYF.